Reported below is one T cell receptor (beta chain). This entry is derived from a study of blood T cell repertoires in COVID-19. Produced via immunoSEQ multiplex PCR; TCRdb's table is partial and in-frame only. The data show over 30,000 clones, around 77% seen once. Germline V CDR1 and CDR2: KGHDR, SFDVKD. V lost 9 bases, J lost 6 bases, and 13 bases lay in between. This CDR3 contains 13 residues. This TCR derives from a human donor in a cohort sampled during active COVID-19. Sequencing was done on a sample of peripheral blood. The V gene is TRBV24-1, the J gene TRBJ2-2; D possibly corresponds to TRBD1 (8 bases). The CDR3 DNA reads TGTGCCACCCTACAGGGGGGGTCCGGGGAGCTGTTTTTT. Its translation: CATLQGGSGELFF.